The 25 T cell receptor beta chains below were found in one sample sequenced in a study of beta chain features in type 1 diabetes (dated by TCRdb to the late 2010s). No antigens are known for them. Beyond this particular receptor, the publication reports: A moderate but significant shortening of TCRB CDR3 length was observed in type 1 diabetes patients in all four CD4+ subsets.

To prepare the library, the immunoSEQ multiplex PCR assay was applied. The entire amount of isolated RNA was reverse transcribed using the High Capacity cDNA Reverse Transcription Kit, so the sequenced TCRB transcripts were expressed ones. Here the immuneACCESS table is served through TCRdb, limited to in-frame sequences with V and J called. Missing clones are a known gap in these copies; in checked studies unresolved V genes cover under half, and the rest lacks a known reason. In all, the sample holds roughly 400,000 clones, and 9.5% to 10% of those were seen once. 0.55% to 0.75% of the sample is taken by the ten largest. The specimen was central memory CD4+ T cells from blood. These TCRs come from a man aged 25-45 years with type 1 diabetes.

This clone has more than one count but fewer than ten. The chain joins TRBV19 to TRBJ1-1; D is uncertain. Germline V gene data show CDR1 as LNHDA and CDR2 as SQIVND (reference sequence). Trimming removed 0 bases from V and 5 bases from J, with 7 bases in between. The CDR3 consists of 13 residues. DNA for the CDR3: TGTGCCAGTAGTATAGATCAATGGACTGAAGCTTTCTTT. This translates into CASSIDQWTEAFF.

This rearrangement joins TRBV9 to TRBJ2-2; the match to TRBD1 covers 10 bases. V was pared by 4 bases and J by 5 bases, with 5 bases of the junction left unmatched. CDR3 length equals 15 residues. The germline V gene encodes CDR1 SGDLS and CDR2 YYNGEE. The CDR3 protein is CASSQEGQGTGELFF. As DNA, the CDR3 is TGTGCCAGCAGCCAGGAGGGACAGGGGACCGGGGAGCTGTTTTTT.

In its sample, this clone was seen many times. Other DNA sequences in this sample translate to the same CDR3. The chain links TRBV30 to TRBJ2-6; no clear D gene. Trimming shortened V by 3 bases and J by 4 bases, and 13 bases separated the two germline ends. This CDR3 is 15 amino acids long. Germline CDR1 reads GTSNPN; CDR2 reads SVGIG (reference sequence). The DNA of the CDR3 is TGTGCCTGGAGGGGTGGTCGCACAGGGGCCAACGTCCTGACTTTC. As protein: CAWRGGRTGANVLTF.

The chain has TRBV28 and TRBJ2-7; D gene unclear. V was trimmed by 9 bases and J by 5 bases, leaving 11 bases between them. This CDR3 comprises 11 residues. Germline V gives CDR1 MDHEN, CDR2 SYDVKM. The CDR3, as DNA: TGTGCCAGTCGTGAATACCACGAGCAGTACTTC. Translation: CASREYHEQYF.

The table lists this clone with many counts. V is TRBV4-1 and J is TRBJ1-1; a weak D match, TRBD1 (6 bases). Trimming removed 4 bases at V and 1 base at J, with 13 bases between. The CDR3 is 15 amino acids. CDR1 is MGHRA and CDR2 is YSYEKL in the germline V gene. The CDR3 protein is CASSPRTDSNTEAFF. Written as DNA, the CDR3 is TGCGCCAGCAGCCCACGGACAGACTCGAACACTGAAGCTTTCTTT.

This clone was counted only a few times. The rearrangement links TRBV6-4 to TRBJ2-1, with D perhaps being TRBD1 or TRBD2 (5 bases each). Per the germline V gene, CDR1 is MRHNA and CDR2 is SNTAGT. V lost 10 bases and J lost 10, with 17 bases in between. This CDR3 has 12 residues. CDR3 protein: CATSGPWGEQFF. CDR3 in DNA: TGTGCCACCTCGGGGCCCTGGGGCGAGCAGTTCTTC.

At least ten counts were recorded for this clone. The chain links TRBV7-2 to TRBJ2-3, with TRBD2 matching over 7 bases. Germline V gene lookup returns CDR1 SGHTA and CDR2 FQGNSA. Losses at the gene ends were 5 bases for V and 4 bases for J; bases not matched to a gene: 9. This CDR3 has 15 residues. CDR3 protein: CASSLIGRAPDTQYF. The CDR3 region has the DNA TGTGCCAGCAGCCTGATTGGGAGGGCCCCAGATACGCAGTATTTT.

J is TRBJ1-2 and V is TRBV30; TRBD1 might be the D (5 bases). The CDR3 spans 14 residues. CDR1 is GTSNPN and CDR2 is SVGIG in the germline V gene (reference sequence). The V gene lost 2 bases and the J gene lost 3 bases, with 13 bases spanning the gap. Written as DNA, the CDR3 is TGTGCCTGGAGTTGGGGCCTGCGGGACTATGGCTACACCTTC. Translation gives CAWSWGLRDYGYTF.

This clone has more than one count but fewer than ten. The chain joins TRBV10-3 to TRBJ1-5, with a tentative D call TRBD1 (5 bases). Germline CDR1 ENHRY, CDR2 SYGVKD. This CDR3 has 13 residues. V was clipped by 4 bases and J by 15 bases, with 19 bases between them. The CDR3 is CAISAGPGTVPHF. The DNA of the CDR3 is TGTGCCATCAGTGCGGGCCCCGGGACGGTCCCGCATTTT.

This clone was picked up a small number of times. The rearrangement uses TRBV19 and TRBJ2-1, with 12 bases identical to TRBD2. V dropped 0 bases and J dropped 5; count of bases not matched to a gene: 11. The germline gives CDR1 LNHDA, CDR2 SQIVND (reference sequence). The CDR3 loop spans 19 amino acids. The chain's CDR3 is CASSIDEFILAGGHNEQFF. CDR3 DNA: TGTGCCAGTAGTATAGACGAGTTTATACTAGCGGGAGGCCACAATGAGCAGTTCTTC. The full variable domain, in which reference TRBV19 and TRBJ2-1 provide the parts outside the CDR3, is DGGITQSPKYLFRKEGQNVTLSCEQNLNHDAMYWYRQDPGQGLRLIYYSQIVNDFQKGDIAEGYSVSREKKESFPLTVTSAQKNPTAFYLCASSIDEFILAGGHNEQFFGPGTRLTVL.

A single count supports this clone. The chain joins TRBV5-1 to TRBJ2-1; D might be TRBD2 (5 bases). CDR1 and CDR2 (germline): SGHRS, YFSETQ. The CDR3 consists of 15 residues. Trimming removed 1 base from V and 4 bases from J, with 12 bases in between. CDR3 DNA: TGCGCCAGCAGCTTGCTTACGTCGGGGTACAATGAGCAGTTCTTC. This codes for CASSLLTSGYNEQFF.

This clone was counted ten times or more. CDR3 residues: CASSRDPRSYEQYF. As DNA, the CDR3 is TGTGCCAGCAGTCGGGACCCGAGGTCCTACGAGCAGTACTTC. The chain links TRBV6-5 to TRBJ2-7; either TRBD1 or TRBD2 may supply D (5 bases each). Germline assignment: CDR1 MNHEY and CDR2 SVGAGI. The CDR3 totals 14 residues. Trimming pared 5 bases from V and 1 base from J, leaving 12 bases between.

The chain joins TRBV4-1 to TRBJ2-5, with 8 bases fitting TRBD1. Unmatched junction bases numbered 6, after V lost 1 base and J lost 2 bases. Per germline, CDR1 MGHRA and CDR2 YSYEKL. CDR3 length: 16 residues. The CDR3 sequence is CASSQGYGQGQETQYF. In DNA form, the CDR3 reads TGCGCCAGCAGCCAAGGCTACGGACAGGGTCAAGAGACCCAGTACTTC.

Notes on this clone: Its ends do not fully match the called genes, so a read error is possible. The J gene is TRBJ2-7, the V gene TRBV6-5, with D possibly matching TRBD2 (6 bases). The CDR3 totals 13 residues. Looked up from germline, CDR1 is MNHEY and CDR2 is SVGAGI. The CDR3 region has the DNA TGTGCCATCAGTGCCGGGGGTAGCCACGAGCAGTACTTC. The encoded protein is CAISAGGSHEQYF.

The CDR3 region has the DNA TGTGCCAGCAGCTTAGGCCGGGACACAGGGACCCAGTACTTC. Encoded protein: CASSLGRDTGTQYF. This chain uses TRBV7-2 with TRBJ2-5; tentative D call: TRBD1 (6 bases). Trimming took 1 base from V and 7 from J, leaving 13 bases between them. This CDR3 has 14 residues. Germline V gene sequence: CDR1 SGHTA, CDR2 FQGNSA.

This clone appeared many times. This sequence joins TRBV18 and TRBJ2-1; D is undetermined. Germline V gives CDR1 KGHSH, CDR2 LQKENI. CDR3 length: 15 residues. The V end was cut by 2 bases, the J end by 6 bases, with 14 bases between. The CDR3 is CASSPGGNLLNEQFF. For the CDR3, the DNA is TGTGCCAGCTCACCAGGCGGAAACCTACTCAATGAGCAGTTCTTC.

The rearrangement joins TRBV5-1 to TRBJ1-4, with unresolved D. Germline V lookup: CDR1 SGHRS, CDR2 YFSETQ. The CDR3 consists of 14 residues. The CDR3 DNA follows: TGCGCTACCAAAGAGAGGACGGGAATTGAAAAACTGTTTTTT. Amino acid sequence: CATKERTGIEKLFF.

DNA for the CDR3: TGCGCCAGCAGCCAAGAGCAAGCGGGGAGCTCCTACGAGCAGTACTTC. Translated, it gives CASSQEQAGSSYEQYF. The V call is TRBV4-3, the J call TRBJ2-7; the match to TRBD2 covers 7 bases. The CDR3 runs 16 residues. Germline assignment: CDR1 LGHNA and CDR2 YSLEER. Germline trimming cut 0 bases from V and 0 bases from J; bases unmatched to any gene: 5.

This clone was detected a few times. This rearrangement joins TRBV4-2 to TRBJ1-5, with D maybe TRBD1 (5 bases). Between the trimmed V and J ends, which lost 4 bases and 9 bases, there was a span of 16 bases. The CDR3 length is 14 residues. The V gene's germline CDR1 is LGHNA and CDR2 YNFKEQ. DNA of the CDR3: TGTGCCAGCAGCCTTGGGGCAGGGAACTCGCCCCAGCATTTT. This codes for CASSLGAGNSPQHF.

The V and J genes are TRBV19 and TRBJ1-2, with D unresolved. The CDR3 contains 13 residues. The germline V gene encodes CDR1 LNHDA and CDR2 SQIVND (reference sequence). The germline V and J ends were trimmed by 3 bases and 2 bases, with 7 bases remaining between them. DNA of the CDR3: TGTGCCAGTAGTATGGGCATGAACTATGGCTACACCTTC. Its translation: CASSMGMNYGYTF.

This clone was seen many times. V and J are TRBV4-1 and TRBJ2-1, with a possible D match to TRBD2 (6 bases). Trimming left V 3 bases short and J 7 bases short, with 19 bases between. The CDR3 has 16 residues. Germline values: CDR1 MGHRA, CDR2 YSYEKL. The CDR3 here is CASSHYRDSEVNEQFF. The CDR3 nucleotides are TGCGCCAGCAGCCACTACCGGGACTCAGAGGTGAATGAGCAGTTCTTC.

The chain links TRBV7-3 to TRBJ2-7, with TRBD1 matching over 11 bases. V was pared by 5 bases and J by 7 bases, with 7 bases of the junction left unmatched. The CDR3 sequence is 14 residues long. The germline V gene encodes CDR1 SGHTA and CDR2 FQGTGA. CDR3 amino acids: CASSIGQGAREQYF. The CDR3 DNA follows: TGTGCCAGCAGCATTGGACAGGGGGCACGGGAGCAGTACTTC.

The chain uses TRBV6-5 and TRBJ1-1; TRBD1 aligns across 7 bases. Germline-derived CDR1 and CDR2 are MNHEY and SVGAGI. The CDR3 runs to 13 residues. V trimming: 6 bases; J trimming: 0 bases; junction bases outside the gene matches: 1. The CDR3 protein is CASRDRVNTEAFF. The CDR3 nucleotides are TGTGCCAGCAGAGACAGGGTGAACACTGAAGCTTTCTTT.

The rearrangement joins TRBV28 to TRBJ1-5, with a tentative D call TRBD1 (6 bases). CDR1 and CDR2 from the germline V gene are MDHEN and SYDVKM. The CDR3 has 17 amino acids. Trimming left V 7 bases short and J 0 bases short, with 19 bases between. CDR3 DNA: TGTGCCAGCAAGAATCCGGGACAAGATGATAGCAATCAGCCCCAGCATTTT. This gives the protein CASKNPGQDDSNQPQHF.

As concerns this clone: A much larger clone lies a single base off, so this may be a read error. Other DNA sequences in this specimen translate into the identical CDR3. The chain carries TRBV11-2 and TRBJ2-7, with 11 bases that match TRBD2. Germline trimming cut 5 bases from V and 0 bases from J; bases unmatched to any gene: 3. The CDR3 length is 15 residues. CDR1 is SGHAT and CDR2 is FQNNGV in the germline V gene. CDR3 amino acids: CASSRTSGSSYEQYF. CDR3 coding DNA: TGTGCCAGCAGCCGAACTAGCGGGAGCTCCTACGAGCAGTACTTC.